Below are 22 T cell receptor beta chains sequenced from a single sample in a study of blood T cell repertoires in COVID-19. TCRdb's copy holds only in-frame clones and misses some; the assay was immunoSEQ multiplex PCR. This repertoire shows 430,000 or so clones, roughly 90% found once; its top ten account for 1.5% to 2%. The sequenced material came from PBMCs or T cells enriched from blood (not recorded which). These receptors were obtained from a woman aged 40 to 50 who had recovered from COVID-19.

The chain uses TRBV6-2 or TRBV6-3 and TRBJ1-1; D unresolved. V lost 6 bases and J lost 7, with 12 bases in between. Germline loops: CDR1 MNHEY, CDR2 SVGEGT. The CDR3 loop spans 12 amino acids. CDR3 amino acids: CASSRFRGEAFF. In DNA form, the CDR3 reads TGTGCCAGCAGCCGATTCCGGGGTGAAGCTTTCTTT.

The table lists this clone with a count of one. The V call is TRBV7-9, the J call TRBJ2-1, with D possibly being TRBD2 (5 bases). V was trimmed by 4 bases and J by 5 bases, leaving 15 bases between them. In germline, CDR1 is SEHNR, CDR2 FQNEAQ (reference sequence). The CDR3 runs 15 residues. In nucleotides, the CDR3 is TGTGCCAGCAGCTCCCCGGAGGATACCAACAATGAGCAGTTCTTC. Translating gives CASSSPEDTNNEQFF.

A remark on this clone: Other DNA variants within this sample encode the same CDR3. The chain has TRBV2 and TRBJ2-2; TRBD1 is a possible D gene (5 bases). This CDR3 is built from 14 residues. V shed 7 bases and J shed 1 base, with 10 bases lying between them. Germline loops: CDR1 SNHLY, CDR2 FYNNEI. CDR3 in amino acids: CASTGQGNTGELFF. Here the CDR3 DNA reads TGTGCCAGCACCGGGCAGGGGAACACCGGGGAGCTGTTTTTT.

The CDR3 spells CASSIYAGGRSPNEQFF. CDR3 nucleotides: TGTGCCAGTAGTATATACGCGGGAGGCCGAAGCCCCAATGAGCAGTTCTTC. The V call is TRBV19, the J call TRBJ2-1; 8 nucleotides line up with TRBD2. The germline V gene has CDR1 LNHDA and CDR2 SQIVND (reference sequence). This CDR3 region has 17 residues. V trimming: 2 bases; J trimming: 6 bases; junction bases outside the gene matches: 12.

The rearrangement links TRBV14 to TRBJ2-2, with TRBD1 matching 9 bases. Germline trimming cut 0 bases from V and 3 bases from J; bases unmatched to any gene: 11. The CDR3 sequence is 19 residues long. The germline V gene encodes CDR1 SGHDN and CDR2 FVKESK. The CDR3 sequence is CASSQDLRSRTGDTGELFF. CDR3 in DNA: TGTGCCAGCAGCCAAGATCTTCGAAGTAGGACAGGGGACACCGGGGAGCTGTTTTTT.

The CDR3 protein is CASSPTDTSYGLFF. The CDR3 nucleotides read TGTGCCAGCAGCCCCACGGACACCTCCTACGGACTGTTTTTT. The chain links TRBV6-5 to TRBJ1-4; a possible D gene is TRBD1 (5 bases). Looked up from germline, CDR1 is MNHEY and CDR2 is SVGAGI. CDR3 length: 14 amino acids. Trimming left V 6 bases short and J 13 bases short, with 21 bases between.

The chain couples TRBV10-1 to TRBJ2-5, with 9 nucleotides matching TRBD1. The CDR3 has 16 amino acids. Per germline, CDR1 WNHNN and CDR2 SYGVQD (reference sequence). Losses at the gene ends were 2 bases for V and 5 bases for J; bases not matched to a gene: 9. The CDR3 sequence: CASSESRAGTGETQYF. The DNA of the CDR3 is TGCGCCAGCAGTGAGAGTAGGGCCGGGACAGGGGAGACCCAGTACTTC.

This chain connects TRBV10-3 to TRBJ2-7; D is uncertain. Germline lookup yields CDR1 ENHRY and CDR2 SYGVKD. V lost 0 bases and J 0 bases, leaving 6 bases between the germline ends. CDR3 length: 14 residues. CDR3 nucleotides: TGTGCCATCAGTGAGTCGGCGGTCTCCTACGAGCAGTACTTC. Translating gives CAISESAVSYEQYF.

The V gene is TRBV29-1, the J gene TRBJ2-2; D possibly corresponds to TRBD2 (5 bases). V lost 5 bases to trimming and J lost 4 bases, with 14 bases between them. The CDR3 sequence is 14 residues long. Germline V gene lookup returns CDR1 SQVTM and CDR2 ANQGSEA. The CDR3 nucleotides are TGCAGCGTTTATGGGAGTCGTGGCACCGGGGAGCTGTTTTTT. It translates to CSVYGSRGTGELFF.

The rearrangement joins TRBV4-3 to TRBJ2-7, with a possible D match to TRBD2 (7 bases). V was trimmed by 0 bases and J by 4 bases, leaving 13 bases between them. The CDR3 runs 15 residues. Germline V CDR1 and CDR2: LGHNA, YSLEER. The CDR3 protein is CASSQEGGARYEQYF. The CDR3 nucleotides are TGCGCCAGCAGCCAAGAAGGGGGGGCTCGTTACGAGCAGTACTTC.

J is TRBJ1-2 and V is TRBV5-1; 8 bases map to TRBD1. Germline CDR1 SGHRS, CDR2 YFSETQ. V lost 4 bases and J lost 2; bases outside the gene matches: 1. This CDR3 has 13 residues. CDR3 sequence (DNA): TGCGCCAGCAGCCGGACAGGGAACTATGGCTACACCTTC. Translated, it gives CASSRTGNYGYTF.

This chain joins TRBV4-3 and TRBJ1-6; D is unresolved. Trimming took 0 bases from V and 1 from J, leaving 16 bases between them. Germline V lookup: CDR1 LGHNA, CDR2 YSLEER. The CDR3 sequence is 19 residues long. The CDR3 coding sequence is TGCGCCAGCAGCCAAGATCCGGCGGGCTCGGGTTCCTATAATTCACCCCTCCACTTT. It translates to CASSQDPAGSGSYNSPLHF.

The chain joins TRBV5-5 to TRBJ1-1, with no clear D. The CDR3 has 14 residues. Between the trimmed V and J ends, which lost 3 bases and 0 bases, there was a span of 9 bases. The germline CDR1 and CDR2 sequences are SGHKS and YYEKEE (reference sequence). The CDR3 loop reads CASSSRSLNTEAFF. The CDR3 DNA sequence: TGTGCCAGCAGCTCCAGGTCGTTGAACACTGAAGCTTTCTTT.

This chain uses TRBV3-1 (or the pseudogene TRBV3-2) with TRBJ1-1; D is ambiguous. Deletions cut 6 bases from V and 0 bases from J, with 8 bases between. CDR3 length: 13 amino acids. Per the germline V gene, CDR1 is LGHDT and CDR2 is YNNKEL (reference sequence). The CDR3 here is CASRQQVNTEAFF. In DNA, the CDR3 is TGTGCCAGCAGGCAGCAGGTGAACACTGAAGCTTTCTTT.

J is TRBJ1-4 and V is TRBV28, with D possibly matching TRBD1 (5 bases). The germline V gene encodes CDR1 MDHEN and CDR2 SYDVKM. Trimming stripped 4 bases from V and 7 bases from J, with 13 bases between. The CDR3 runs to 14 residues. The CDR3, as DNA: TGTGCCAGCAGTTGGACCCGGGGGGGTGAAAAACTGTTTTTT. This encodes CASSWTRGGEKLFF.

The genes are TRBV19 and TRBJ2-3, with TRBD2 matching 11 bases. Germline V CDR1 and CDR2: LNHDA, SQIVND (reference sequence). The ends lost 2 bases at V and 0 bases at J; junction bases unmatched: 19. This CDR3 has 22 residues. Here the CDR3 DNA reads TGTGCCAGTAGTATAACCCCCACCGGGACTAGCGGTCGTGGGGGGAGCACAGATACGCAGTATTTT. Its protein is CASSITPTGTSGRGGSTDTQYF.

CDR3 region: CASSLGTGGYEQYF. The CDR3 DNA follows: TGCGCCAGCAGCTTGGGCACAGGGGGCTACGAGCAGTACTTC. The rearrangement joins TRBV5-1 to TRBJ2-7; 8 nucleotides line up with TRBD1. This CDR3 has 14 residues. CDR1 SGHRS and CDR2 YFSETQ come from the germline V gene. Germline trimming cut 0 bases from V and 3 bases from J; bases unmatched to any gene: 2.

The V and J genes are TRBV27 and TRBJ1-1; 8 nucleotides match TRBD1. V dropped 3 bases and J dropped 5; count of bases not matched to a gene: 5. The length of the CDR3 is 14 residues. Germline V gives CDR1 MNHEY, CDR2 SMNVEV (reference sequence). The CDR3 DNA follows: TGTGCCAGCAGTTTCGGACAGGGTAGGACTGAAGCTTTCTTT. Protein: CASSFGQGRTEAFF.

This chain joins TRBV4-1 and TRBJ1-1; a possible D gene is TRBD1 (5 bases). The CDR3 loop spans 15 amino acids. Per germline, CDR1 MGHRA and CDR2 YSYEKL. V was clipped by 1 base and J by 1 base, with 10 bases between them. The CDR3 coding sequence is TGCGCCAGCAGCCAAGCCCAGGGAGGGAACACTGAAGCTTTCTTT. This encodes CASSQAQGGNTEAFF.

This chain links TRBV5-4 with TRBJ2-7, with D maybe TRBD2 (6 bases). Germline V gene sequence: CDR1 SGHNT, CDR2 YYREEE (reference sequence). This CDR3 contains 14 residues. The V gene lost 2 bases and the J gene lost 5 bases, with 14 bases spanning the gap. The DNA of the CDR3 is TGTGCCAGCAGCTTCGGGGGTGAATTGAACGAGCAGTACTTC. Translating it yields CASSFGGELNEQYF.

The chain carries TRBV7-9 and TRBJ2-3; 8 nucleotides line up with TRBD2. The CDR3 runs to 14 residues. Germline CDR1 is SEHNR and CDR2 is FQNEAQ (reference sequence). The ends lost 5 bases at V and 6 bases at J; junction bases unmatched: 7. The CDR3 loop is CASSPGTSSDTQYF. The CDR3 DNA reads as TGTGCCAGCAGCCCGGGGACTAGTAGTGATACGCAGTATTTT.

CDR3: CASSQGLGRARPQHF. The CDR3 DNA sequence: TGCGCCAGCAGCCAAGGTCTCGGCAGGGCGAGGCCCCAGCATTTT. This rearrangement joins TRBV4-3 to TRBJ1-5; D might be TRBD1 (5 bases). Trimming stripped 1 base from V and 9 bases from J, with 16 bases between. CDR3 length: 15 amino acids. Germline values: CDR1 LGHNA, CDR2 YSLEER.